Listed here is a single T cell receptor beta chain. What it binds is not known. Clones were sequenced by immunoSEQ multiplex PCR, and TCRdb holds only the in-frame ones, with some missing. This table holds around 1.9 million clones, 93% found once. This entry is derived from a study of shared clonotypes between healthy human individuals. The naive CD8 fraction comprised CD45RO-negative cells positively selected for CCR7 and excluded terminally differentiated effector memory CD45RA+ cells. The study, taken as a whole, reports: Compared with memory subsets, naive subsets generally had larger estimated richness.

The CDR3 contains 14 residues. CDR1 and CDR2 (germline): LGHNA, YSLEER. V shed 2 bases and J shed 0 bases, with 5 bases lying between them. The clonotype was recovered from a man between 18 and 35 years old in good health. Some clones in this sample may be carry-over from other donors' samples. The chain employs TRBV4-3 and TRBJ2-1; D possibly corresponds to TRBD1 (5 bases). The sample consisted of naive CD8+ T cells from PBMCs. CDR3 coding DNA: TGCGCCAGCAGCCAACAGGGCTCCTACAATGAGCAGTTCTTC. Residues: CASSQQGSYNEQFF.